The 20 T cell receptor beta chains below all came from one sample that was sequenced in a study of T cells in Graves' hyperthyroidism and ophthalmopathy. TCR beta CDR3 regions were amplified from RNA transcripts. First-round RT-PCR targeting the TCR CDR3 was performed with the HTBI primer set. Via MiXCR, TCRdb re-called the multiplex PCR reads, giving one row per CDR3 protein. The repertoire includes roughly 640,000 distinct CDR3 sequences, 15% to 20% of them detected once, and about 3.5% sits in the top ten. The sample comprised blood. Every receptor here comes from a woman aged 35 to 49 with Graves' ophthalmopathy.

This clonotype was seen ten or more times. The rearrangement links TRBV7-9 to TRBJ2-7; 9 bases are a match to TRBD1. This CDR3 has 14 amino acids. V was pared by 3 bases and J by 5 bases, with 5 bases of the junction left unmatched. In germline, CDR1 is SEHNR, CDR2 FQNEAQ (reference sequence). The CDR3 DNA reads TGTGCCAGCAGCTTGGCCGGGACAGGGAACGAGCAGTACTTC. It translates to CASSLAGTGNEQYF.

This clonotype was detected only a few times. CDR3 in DNA: TGTGCCAGCTCCGGACAGCAGTACGAGCAGTACTTC. The encoded protein is CASSGQQYEQYF. The chain couples TRBV6-2 or TRBV6-3 to TRBJ2-7, with D perhaps matching TRBD1 (6 bases). The CDR3 has 12 residues. Germline-derived CDR1 and CDR2 are MNHEY and SVGEGT. V lost 8 bases and J 4 bases, leaving 12 bases between the germline ends.

This clonotype occurred many times. This chain joins TRBV28 and TRBJ1-4; 8 nucleotides align to TRBD1. Germline CDR1 is MDHEN and CDR2 is SYDVKM. V gave up 5 bases and J gave up 3 bases; unmatched junction bases: 14. CDR3 size: 18 residues. The CDR3 DNA reads as TGTGCCAGCAGTACCGCGACACGACAGGGGTCCTCTAATGAAAAACTGTTTTTT. Protein: CASSTATRQGSSNEKLFF.

This clonotype has a count of ten or more. The V and J genes are TRBV3-1 and TRBJ1-2; the match to TRBD1 covers 8 bases. CDR3 length: 12 residues. CDR1 and CDR2 from the germline V gene are LGHDT and YNNKEL (reference sequence). V dropped 4 bases and J dropped 7; count of bases not matched to a gene: 2. For the CDR3, the DNA is TGTGCCAGCAGCCGAGGACAGGGTGGCTACACCTTC. This gives the protein CASSRGQGGYTF. Combining the CDR3 with reference TRBV3-1 and TRBJ1-2 gives the whole variable domain DTAVSQTPKYLVTQMGNDKSIKCEQNLGHDTMYWYKQDSKKFLKIMFSYNNKELIINETVPNRFSPKSPDKAHLNLHINSLELGDSAVYFCASSRGQGGYTFGSGTRLTVV.

This clonotype was seen repeatedly, ten times or more. CDR3 protein: CAWSQSSNQPQHF. The CDR3 DNA follows: TGTGCCTGGAGCCAATCTAGCAATCAGCCCCAGCATTTT. The genes are TRBV30 and TRBJ1-5; D is undetermined. V lost 3 bases, J lost 0 bases, and 6 bases lay in between. This CDR3 contains 13 residues. The germline gives CDR1 GTSNPN, CDR2 SVGIG (reference sequence).

This clonotype was observed a few times. V usage is TRBV5-4 and J usage is TRBJ2-1; 14 bases align to TRBD2. V lost 4 bases and J lost 8; bases outside the gene matches: 17. The CDR3 is made up of 19 amino acids. The V gene's germline CDR1 is SGHNT and CDR2 YYREEE (reference sequence). The CDR3 nucleotides are TGTGCCAGCAGCCAGCACGGATCGACTAGCGGGGGGGCCAGGGATGAGCAGTTCTTC. Its translation is CASSQHGSTSGGARDEQFF.

This clonotype occurred a few times. The V and J genes are TRBV6-1 and TRBJ1-1; TRBD1 is a possible D gene (5 bases). With 4 bases removed from V and 1 base from J, the gap between germline ends came to 13 bases. Germline CDR1 reads MNHNS; CDR2 reads SASEGT. This CDR3 has 15 amino acids. As DNA, the CDR3 is TGTGCCAGCAGTGTGGAGGGAGGGGCGAACACTGAAGCTTTCTTT. It specifies CASSVEGGANTEAFF.

This chain links TRBV10-3 with TRBJ1-1, with D possibly TRBD1 on 5 matching bases. This CDR3 is built from 12 residues. V was pared by 8 bases and J by 0 bases, with 7 bases between. CDR1 is ENHRY, CDR2 SYGVKD, per germline. CDR3 in DNA: TGTGCCATCGGACATATGAACACTGAAGCTTTCTTT. This translates into CAIGHMNTEAFF.

This rearrangement joins TRBV9 to TRBJ2-7; 7 bases line up with TRBD2. The germline V gene has CDR1 SGDLS and CDR2 YYNGEE. The ends lost 4 bases at V and 3 bases at J; junction bases unmatched: 7. CDR3 length: 14 residues. The CDR3 sequence is CASSPREDVYEQYF. The CDR3 DNA sequence: TGTGCCAGCAGCCCCCGGGAGGACGTCTACGAGCAGTACTTC.

This chain links TRBV19 with TRBJ2-2; D unresolved. Per germline, CDR1 LNHDA and CDR2 SQIVND (reference sequence). V was clipped by 6 bases and J by 4 bases, with 12 bases between them. CDR3 length: 14 amino acids. CDR3 DNA sequence: TGTGCCAGTAGCCAGGAAGAGTTCACCGGGGAGCTGTTTTTT. Residues: CASSQEEFTGELFF.

The chain carries TRBV6-5 and TRBJ2-7; 8 nucleotides match TRBD1. Trimming removed 2 bases from V and 1 base from J; junction bases left unmatched: 10. The CDR3 extends over 17 amino acids. The germline CDR1 and CDR2 sequences are MNHEY and SVGAGI. The CDR3 loop is CASSYPSLRQGSYEQYF. In nucleotides, the CDR3 is TGTGCCAGCAGTTACCCAAGTCTGAGACAGGGGTCCTACGAGCAGTACTTC.

This clonotype was counted between two and nine times. The chain links TRBV6-2 or TRBV6-3 to TRBJ2-2; D gene uncertain. Trimming took off 3 bases at V and 0 bases at J, with 14 bases between the two ends. The CDR3 has 17 residues. CDR1 and CDR2 from the germline V gene are MNHEY and SVGEGT. In DNA, the CDR3 is TGTGCCAGCAGTTATCTGGAGCTAGGGTCGAACACCGGGGAGCTGTTTTTT. The encoded protein is CASSYLELGSNTGELFF.

In this sample, this clonotype turned up a few times. The rearrangement uses TRBV28 and TRBJ1-5; 9 bases match TRBD1. Germline-derived CDR1 and CDR2 are MDHEN and SYDVKM. The CDR3 spans 15 residues. After removal of 7 bases from V and 3 bases from J, the junction contained 7 bases not matched to a gene. CDR3 bases: TGTGCCAGCACTCCGGGACAGGGATCCAATCAGCCCCAGCATTTT. Its protein is CASTPGQGSNQPQHF.

V is TRBV28 and J is TRBJ2-4; 7 bases align to TRBD1. The J segment lost 10 bases and the V segment lost 4 bases, leaving 7 bases of the junction unmatched. The germline gives CDR1 MDHEN, CDR2 SYDVKM. CDR3 length equals 13 residues. The CDR3 loop reads CASSSPDRDIQYF. In nucleotides, the CDR3 is TGTGCCAGCAGTTCTCCCGACAGGGATATTCAGTACTTC. The full variable domain, rest sourced from reference TRBV28 and TRBJ2-4, is DVKVTQSSRYLVKRTGEKVFLECVQDMDHENMFWYRQDPGLGLRLIYFSYDVKMKEKGDIPEGYSVSREKKERFSLILESASTNQTSMYLCASSSPDRDIQYFGAGTRLSVL.

There are many counts of this clonotype. The chain combines TRBV5-1 with TRBJ2-3; D is perhaps TRBD1 or TRBD2 (5 bases each). Germline V gene data show CDR1 as SGHRS and CDR2 as YFSETQ. CDR3 length equals 15 residues. Trimming removed 3 bases at V and 3 bases at J, with 14 bases between. As DNA, the CDR3 is TGCGCCAGCAGCTCTGGGGGTTTGGGAACAGATACGCAGTATTTT. This translates into CASSSGGLGTDTQYF.

This clonotype showed up just a few times. The chain joins TRBV18 to TRBJ1-5; 8 nucleotides agree with TRBD1. Germline assignment: CDR1 KGHSH and CDR2 LQKENI. J lost 3 bases, V lost 0 bases, and 4 bases had no gene match. CDR3 length: 16 residues. CDR3 region: CASSPPGTGPNQPQHF. The CDR3 coding sequence is TGTGCCAGCTCACCACCCGGGACAGGTCCCAATCAGCCCCAGCATTTT.

This clonotype was counted between two and nine times. CDR3 residues: CASSSRGTGVTEAFF. The CDR3 bases are TGTGCCAGCAGTTCCCGCGGGACAGGGGTCACTGAAGCTTTCTTT. This chain joins TRBV11-2 and TRBJ1-1; TRBD1 aligns across 10 bases. The CDR3 covers 15 residues. V was clipped by 6 bases and J by 4 bases; unmatched bases: 8. Germline V gene sequence: CDR1 SGHAT, CDR2 FQNNGV. Supplemented by reference TRBV11-2 and TRBJ1-1, the full variable domain reads EAGVAQSPRYKIIEKRQSVAFWCNPISGHATLYWYQQILGQGPKLLIQFQNNGVVDDSQLPKDRFSAERLKGVDSTLKIQPAKLEDSAVYLCASSSRGTGVTEAFFGQGTRLTVV.

The V and J genes are TRBV2 and TRBJ1-1; D is unclear. This CDR3 is 14 amino acids long. In germline, CDR1 is SNHLY, CDR2 FYNNEI. V lost 2 bases to trimming and J lost 8 bases, with 15 bases between them. Here the CDR3 DNA reads TGTGCCAGCAGTGAAACATCGACCAGGCAAGAAGCTTTCTTT. Protein: CASSETSTRQEAFF.

The V and J genes are TRBV20-1 and TRBJ2-6; tentative D call: TRBD1 (5 bases). The CDR3 extends over 14 amino acids. Germline-derived CDR1 and CDR2 are DFQATT and SNEGSKA (reference sequence). The V end lost 5 bases, the J end lost 2 bases, and 10 bases lay between the germline ends. DNA for the CDR3: TGCAGTGCTCTGCGGACAACTGGGGCCAACGTCCTGACTTTC. This gives the protein CSALRTTGANVLTF.

This clonotype was seen repeatedly, ten times or more. The chain uses TRBV20-1 and TRBJ2-1; 7 bases are a match to TRBD1. V shed 2 bases, J shed 7 bases, and the junction held 8 bases outside the gene matches. This CDR3 is built from 14 residues. The germline gives CDR1 DFQATT, CDR2 SNEGSKA (reference sequence). The CDR3, as DNA: TGCAGTGCTAGAAGGGACAGTTCTGGGAATGAGCAGTTCTTC. Translating it yields CSARRDSSGNEQFF.